Presented here are 17 T cell receptor beta chains from one specimen sequenced in a study of CD8 T cells in ankylosing spondylitis. MiXCR, run by TCRdb on the 5' RACE reads, gives a single entry per CDR3 protein. The sample includes some 250,000 distinct CDR3 sequences, around 9.1% of them seen just once. The sequencing sample was made of blood, either unsorted or a sorted T cell fraction (not recorded which). The receptors were sampled from a male donor with ankylosing spondylitis or in good health (not recorded which).

The chain is built from TRBV30 and TRBJ2-7; no reliable D call. This CDR3 has 13 amino acids. The germline CDR1 and CDR2 sequences are GTSNPN and SVGIG (reference sequence). The V end was cut by 3 bases, the J end by 8 bases, with 17 bases between. The CDR3 nucleotides read TGTGCCTGGAGCCTTGGTGTCGGCCGCAAGCAGTACTTC. Protein: CAWSLGVGRKQYF.

This clonotype has ten or more counts. V and J are TRBV20-1 and TRBJ2-1; TRBD2 matches at 11 bases. The CDR3 loop spans 15 amino acids. After removal of 6 bases from V and 4 bases from J, the junction contained 8 bases not matched to a gene. The germline CDR1 and CDR2 sequences are DFQATT and SNEGSKA (reference sequence). The CDR3 protein is CSARLAGRRYNEQFF. The DNA for the CDR3 is TGCAGTGCCAGACTAGCGGGACGAAGATACAATGAGCAGTTCTTC.

This clonotype was observed many times. This chain links TRBV5-1 with TRBJ1-1; unclear D gene. The CDR3 is 13 residues long. Trimming shortened V by 6 bases and J by 1 base, and 10 bases separated the two germline ends. Germline loops: CDR1 SGHRS, CDR2 YFSETQ. The CDR3 bases are TGCGCCAGCATTAACGACGGGAACACTGAAGCTTTCTTT. This translates into CASINDGNTEAFF.

This clonotype was counted ten times or more. The genes are TRBV5-6 and TRBJ1-5; D perhaps matches TRBD1 (5 bases). V lost 0 bases and J lost 1, with 11 bases in between. CDR3 length: 16 amino acids. Germline CDR1 SGHDT, CDR2 YYEEEE. Written as DNA, the CDR3 is TGTGCCAGCAGCTTGGGTCAGGGTAACAGCAATCAGCCCCAGCATTTT. Translated: CASSLGQGNSNQPQHF.

The V gene is TRBV20-1, the J gene TRBJ1-6; possible D gene TRBD1, 5 bases. Trimming took off 6 bases at V and 0 bases at J, with 15 bases between the two ends. The CDR3 is 16 residues long. CDR1 and CDR2 from the germline V gene are DFQATT and SNEGSKA (reference sequence). CDR3 residues: CSAPGTADSYNSPLHF. The CDR3 bases are TGCAGTGCACCCGGGACGGCAGACTCCTATAATTCACCCCTCCACTTT.

This clonotype was seen repeatedly, ten times or more. CDR3 in amino acids: CASSSWTGPNQPQHF. The CDR3 DNA reads TGTGCCAGCAGTTCTTGGACAGGGCCGAATCAGCCCCAGCATTTT. V gene TRBV2 combines with J gene TRBJ1-5, with TRBD1 matching 8 bases. Trimming took 5 bases from V and 4 from J; bases not matched to a gene: 7. The CDR3 loop spans 15 amino acids. Germline V gives CDR1 SNHLY, CDR2 FYNNEI. The full variable domain, with the rest looked up from reference TRBV2 and TRBJ1-5, is EPEVTQTPSHQVTQMGQEVILRCVPISNHLYFYWYRQILGQKVEFLVSFYNNEISEKSEIFDDQFSVERPDGSNFTLKIRSTKLEDSAMYFCASSSWTGPNQPQHFGDGTRLSIL.

This clonotype turned up a few times. The chain joins TRBV15 to TRBJ1-4, with 8 positions matching TRBD1. CDR1 is LNHNV, CDR2 YYDKDF, per germline (reference sequence). This CDR3 has 16 amino acids. V shed 0 bases and J 8 bases; nucleotides not matched to a gene: 8. CDR3 coding DNA: TGTGCCACCAGCAGAGATCGAACAGGGGGGTGGGAAAAACTGTTTTTT. It yields the protein CATSRDRTGGWEKLFF. The whole variable domain, filled in from reference TRBV15 and TRBJ1-4, reads DAMVIQNPRYQVTQFGKPVTLSCSQTLNHNVMYWYQQKSSQAPKLLFHYYDKDFNNEADTPDNFQSRRPNTSFCFLDIRSPGLGDTAMYLCATSRDRTGGWEKLFFGSGTQLSVL.

This clonotype was recorded at least ten times. The rearrangement links TRBV10-3 to TRBJ2-1, with 8 bases aligning to TRBD1. This CDR3 contains 13 residues. Looked up from germline, CDR1 is ENHRY and CDR2 is SYGVKD. The V gene end was trimmed by 9 bases and the J gene end by 1 base; junction bases not matched to a gene: 2. CDR3 amino acids: CAIGTGSYNEQFF. As DNA, the CDR3 is TGTGCCATTGGGACAGGATCCTACAATGAGCAGTTCTTC.

This clonotype was counted a single time. The V call is TRBV7-6, the J call TRBJ2-1; D is possibly TRBD1 or TRBD2 (6 bases each). Germline V gene lookup returns CDR1 SGHVS and CDR2 FNYEAQ. The CDR3 totals 17 residues. V shed 1 base and J shed 2 bases, with 15 bases lying between them. The DNA of the CDR3 is TGTGCCAGCAGCTTAGGAGGGGGGACATCACCCTACAATGAGCAGTTCTTC. Amino acids: CASSLGGGTSPYNEQFF.

The sample holds a few counts of this clonotype. V and J are TRBV20-1 and TRBJ2-5; D is uncertain. The CDR3 is made up of 15 amino acids. CDR1 DFQATT and CDR2 SNEGSKA come from the germline V gene (reference sequence). The V end lost 0 bases, the J end lost 5 bases, and 16 bases lay between the germline ends. CDR3 coding DNA: TGCAGTGCTAGAGATACGAACAGCCTCCGGGAGACCCAGTACTTC. This translates into CSARDTNSLRETQYF.

The table lists this clonotype with many counts. The V gene is TRBV10-3, the J gene TRBJ2-1; D may be TRBD2 (5 bases). Trimming shortened V by 0 bases and J by 3 bases, and 9 bases separated the two germline ends. There are 15 residues in the CDR3. Germline CDR1 ENHRY, CDR2 SYGVKD. This CDR3 reads CAISESGGSYNEQFF. The DNA for the CDR3 is TGTGCCATCAGTGAGTCAGGTGGGAGCTACAATGAGCAGTTCTTC.

This clonotype was recorded many times. V is TRBV4-2 and J is TRBJ2-1, with 8 nucleotides matching TRBD2. This CDR3 is 17 amino acids long. V was clipped by 0 bases and J by 4 bases; unmatched bases: 8. Germline CDR1 LGHNA, CDR2 YNFKEQ. The CDR3 reads CASSQERSGRAYNEQFF. DNA for the CDR3: TGTGCCAGCAGCCAAGAGAGGAGCGGGAGAGCATACAATGAGCAGTTCTTC.

This clonotype has a count of ten or more. V and J are TRBV7-2 and TRBJ2-1, with a tentative D call TRBD2 (6 bases). V dropped 1 base and J dropped 5 bases, with 9 bases sitting between them. In germline, CDR1 is SGHTA, CDR2 FQGNSA. The CDR3 totals 14 residues. CDR3 coding DNA: TGTGCCAGCAGCTTAGGGTGGGGGGACAATGAGCAGTTCTTC. Its protein is CASSLGWGDNEQFF.

This clonotype was observed at least ten times. The CDR3 DNA reads as TGTGCCAGCAGCTCTCAGGGGGTGACCAACTATGGCTACACCTTC. The encoded protein is CASSSQGVTNYGYTF. The J gene is TRBJ1-2, the V gene TRBV9, with 7 bases lining up with TRBD1. Germline-derived CDR1 and CDR2 are SGDLS and YYNGEE. The CDR3 runs 15 residues. V lost 4 bases, J lost 2 bases, and 8 bases stayed unmatched.

This clonotype was seen many times. The chain uses TRBV20-1 and TRBJ2-1; 10 bases match TRBD2. The CDR3 totals 15 residues. V shed 0 bases and J 5 bases; nucleotides not matched to a gene: 4. Germline V gene sequence: CDR1 DFQATT, CDR2 SNEGSKA (reference sequence). The CDR3 here is CSAREPLAGDNEQFF. The CDR3 region has the DNA TGCAGTGCTAGAGAGCCCCTAGCGGGGGACAATGAGCAGTTCTTC.

This clonotype was detected ten times or more. The gene calls are TRBV5-1 and TRBJ1-2; D perhaps matches TRBD1 (5 bases). Trimming removed 2 bases from V and 4 bases from J, with 9 bases in between. The CDR3 is 13 amino acids. Germline CDR1 is SGHRS and CDR2 is YFSETQ. Here the CDR3 reads CASSLQDSYGYTF. The CDR3 DNA reads as TGCGCCAGCAGCTTACAGGATTCCTATGGCTACACCTTC.

The sample holds many counts of this clonotype. The V and J genes are TRBV9 and TRBJ2-3, with D unresolved. V lost 0 bases, J lost 4 bases, and 9 bases lay in between. In germline, CDR1 is SGDLS, CDR2 YYNGEE. CDR3 length equals 14 residues. The CDR3 spells CASSVADPSDTQYF. The CDR3 DNA reads as TGTGCCAGCAGCGTAGCGGACCCCTCAGATACGCAGTATTTT.